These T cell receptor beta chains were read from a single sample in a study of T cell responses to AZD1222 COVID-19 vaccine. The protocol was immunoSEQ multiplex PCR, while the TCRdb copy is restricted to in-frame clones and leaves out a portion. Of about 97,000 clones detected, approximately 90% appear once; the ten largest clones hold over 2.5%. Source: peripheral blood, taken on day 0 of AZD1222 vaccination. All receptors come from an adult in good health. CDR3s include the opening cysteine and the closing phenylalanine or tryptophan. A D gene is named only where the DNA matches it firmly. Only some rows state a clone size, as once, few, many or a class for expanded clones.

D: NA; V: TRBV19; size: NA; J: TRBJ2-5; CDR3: CASSRTLVQETQYF; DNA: TGTGCCAGTAGTCGCACCTTGGTCCAAGAGACCCAGTACTTC
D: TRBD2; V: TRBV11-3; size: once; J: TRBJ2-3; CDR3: CASSPRTSGTFTQYF; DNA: TGTGCCAGCAGCCCCCGGACTAGCGGGACATTCACGCAGTATTTT
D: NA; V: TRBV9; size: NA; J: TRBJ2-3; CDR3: CASSVDEDTQYF; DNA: TGTGCCAGCAGCGTAGATGAAGATACGCAGTATTTT
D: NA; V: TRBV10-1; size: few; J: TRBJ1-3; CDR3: CASGGFNTIYF; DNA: TGCGCCAGCGGGGGATTCAACACCATATATTTT
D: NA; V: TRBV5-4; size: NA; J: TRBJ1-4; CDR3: CASSQTATNEKLFF; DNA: TGTGCCAGCAGCCAGACGGCAACTAATGAAAAACTGTTTTTT
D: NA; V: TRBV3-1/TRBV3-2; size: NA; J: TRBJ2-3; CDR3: CASSQDPDTQYF; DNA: TGTGCCAGCAGCCAAGATCCCGATACGCAGTATTTT
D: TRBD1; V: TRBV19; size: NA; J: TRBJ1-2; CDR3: CASLAPDRVSGYTF; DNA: TGTGCCAGCCTTGCCCCTGACAGGGTTTCGGGCTACACCTTC
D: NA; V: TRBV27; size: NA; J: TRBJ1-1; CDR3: CASSLSFGGAGTEAFF; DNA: TGTGCCAGCAGTTTATCCTTTGGGGGAGCGGGCACTGAAGCTTTCTTT
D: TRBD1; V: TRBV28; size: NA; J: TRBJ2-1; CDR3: CASSPGTGGNNEQFF; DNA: TGTGCCAGCAGTCCCGGGACAGGGGGTAACAATGAGCAGTTCTTC
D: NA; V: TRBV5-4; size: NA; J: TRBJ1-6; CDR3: CASSPDLSGDSPLHF; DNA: TGTGCCAGCAGCCCGGACCTAAGTGGGGATTCACCCCTCCACTTT
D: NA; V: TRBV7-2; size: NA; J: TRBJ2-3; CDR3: CASSLRSASTDTQYF; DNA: TGTGCCAGCAGCTTACGATCGGCAAGCACAGATACGCAGTATTTT
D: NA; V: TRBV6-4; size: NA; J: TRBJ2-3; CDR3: CASSDSGGPDTQYF; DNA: TGTGCCAGCAGTGACTCGGGGGGGCCGGATACGCAGTATTTT
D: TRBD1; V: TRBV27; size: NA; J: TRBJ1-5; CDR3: CASSSRDRGPFWPQHF; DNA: TGTGCCAGCAGTTCCCGGGACAGGGGACCGTTTTGGCCCCAGCATTTT
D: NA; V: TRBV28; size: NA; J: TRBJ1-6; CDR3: CASSWGTGLNSPLHF; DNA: TGTGCCAGCAGTTGGGGAACCGGGCTGAATTCACCCCTCCACTTT
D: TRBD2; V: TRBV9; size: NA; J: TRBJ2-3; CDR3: CASSQTSGGAGGTDTQYF; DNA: TGTGCCAGCAGCCAGACTAGCGGGGGGGCCGGTGGCACAGATACGCAGTATTTT
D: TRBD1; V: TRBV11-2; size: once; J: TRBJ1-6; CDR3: CASSFQTGGDSPLHF; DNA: TGTGCCAGCAGCTTCCAGACAGGGGGGGATTCACCCCTCCACTTT
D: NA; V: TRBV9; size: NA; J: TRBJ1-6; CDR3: CASSPRAHGGPLHF; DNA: TGTGCCAGCAGCCCCCGGGCCCACGGAGGACCCCTCCACTTT
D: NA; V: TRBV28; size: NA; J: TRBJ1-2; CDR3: CASSLNYGYTF; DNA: TGTGCCAGCAGCCTTAACTATGGCTACACCTTC
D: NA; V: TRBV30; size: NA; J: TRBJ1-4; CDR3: CAWTKGGITEKLFF; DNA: TGTGCCTGGACCAAGGGGGGGATCACTGAAAAACTGTTTTTT
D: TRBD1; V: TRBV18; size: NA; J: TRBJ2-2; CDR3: CASSPTLDRAGTGELFF; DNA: TGTGCCAGCTCACCGACATTGGACAGGGCGGGCACCGGGGAGCTGTTTTTT
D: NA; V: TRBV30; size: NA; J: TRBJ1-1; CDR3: CAWSGQTYTEAFF; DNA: TGTGCCTGGAGTGGACAAACCTACACTGAAGCTTTCTTT
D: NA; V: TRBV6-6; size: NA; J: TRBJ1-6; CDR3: CASRSTGSGGNSPLHF; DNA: TGTGCCAGCAGGTCGACAGGCTCCGGAGGGAATTCACCCCTCCACTTT
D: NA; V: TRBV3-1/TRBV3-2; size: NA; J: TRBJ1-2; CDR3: CASSQSTRANYGYTF; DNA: TGTGCCAGCAGCCAAAGCACAAGAGCTAACTATGGCTACACCTTC
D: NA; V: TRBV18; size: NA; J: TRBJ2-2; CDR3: CASSPYRDTGELFF; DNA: TGTGCCAGCTCACCATACAGGGACACCGGGGAGCTGTTTTTT
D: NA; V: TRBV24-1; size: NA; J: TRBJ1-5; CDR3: CATSDGGTQPQHF; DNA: TGTGCCACCAGTGACGGAGGAACTCAGCCCCAGCATTTT
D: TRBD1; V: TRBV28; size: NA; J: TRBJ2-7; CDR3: CASSLAGGSYEQYF; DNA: TGTGCCAGCAGTTTGGCAGGGGGTTCCTACGAGCAGTACTTC
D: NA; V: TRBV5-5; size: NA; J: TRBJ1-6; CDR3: CASSQVFSYNSPLHF; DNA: TGTGCCAGCAGCCAGGTATTCTCCTATAATTCACCCCTCCACTTT
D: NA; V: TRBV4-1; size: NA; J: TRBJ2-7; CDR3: CASSQDQLIDEQYF; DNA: TGCGCCAGCAGCCAAGACCAGCTAATCGACGAGCAGTACTTC
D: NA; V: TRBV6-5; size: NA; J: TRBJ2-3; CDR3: CASSVGTQNTDTQYF; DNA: TGTGCCAGCAGCGTCGGGACACAGAATACAGATACGCAGTATTTT
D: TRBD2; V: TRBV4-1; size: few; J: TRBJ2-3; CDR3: CASSLSGGPGDTQYF; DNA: TGCGCCAGCAGCCTTAGCGGGGGGCCGGGAGATACGCAGTATTTT
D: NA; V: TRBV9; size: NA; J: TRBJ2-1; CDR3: CASSVDSYNEQFF; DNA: TGTGCCAGCAGCGTAGATTCTTACAATGAGCAGTTCTTC
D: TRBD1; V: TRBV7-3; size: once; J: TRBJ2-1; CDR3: CASSIRDRGTDEQFF; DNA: TGTGCCAGCAGCATCCGGGACAGGGGAACCGATGAGCAGTTCTTC
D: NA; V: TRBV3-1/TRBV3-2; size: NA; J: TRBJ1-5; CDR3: CASSQGMAYSNQPQHF; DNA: TGTGCCAGCAGCCAAGGGATGGCGTATAGCAATCAGCCCCAGCATTTT
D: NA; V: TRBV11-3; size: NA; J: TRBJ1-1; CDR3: CASSHPGRGAFF; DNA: TGTGCCAGCAGCCACCCGGGGCGGGGAGCTTTCTTT
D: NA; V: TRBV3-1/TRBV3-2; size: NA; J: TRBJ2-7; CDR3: CASSQAGISYEQYF; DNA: TGTGCCAGCAGCCAAGCGGGCATCTCCTACGAGCAGTACTTC
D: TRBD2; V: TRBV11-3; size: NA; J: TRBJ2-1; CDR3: CASSWLAGHEQFF; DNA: TGTGCCAGCAGCTGGCTAGCGGGGCATGAGCAGTTCTTC
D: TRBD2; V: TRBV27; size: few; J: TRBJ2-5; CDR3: CASNPGGVGSQETQYF; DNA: TGTGCCAGCAATCCTGGGGGGGTAGGGTCACAAGAGACCCAGTACTTC
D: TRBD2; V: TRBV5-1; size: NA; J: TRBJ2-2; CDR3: CASSIKGQGGTGELFF; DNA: TGCGCCAGCAGCATCAAAGGGCAGGGAGGGACCGGGGAGCTGTTTTTT
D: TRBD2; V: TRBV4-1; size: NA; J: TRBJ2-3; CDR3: CASSQEISGGVGTDTQYF; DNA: TGCGCCAGCAGCCAGGAGATCAGCGGGGGGGTCGGCACAGATACGCAGTATTTT
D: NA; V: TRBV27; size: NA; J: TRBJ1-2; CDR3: CASSLTGRNGYTF; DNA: TGTGCCAGCAGTTTAACAGGGAGAAATGGCTACACCTTC
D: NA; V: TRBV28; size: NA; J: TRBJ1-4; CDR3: CASSSPMEKLFF; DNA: TGTGCCAGCAGTTCCCCCATGGAAAAACTGTTTTTT
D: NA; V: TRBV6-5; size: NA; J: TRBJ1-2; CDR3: CASRAPGTNYGYTF; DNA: TGTGCCAGCAGGGCCCCCGGGACTAACTATGGCTACACCTTC
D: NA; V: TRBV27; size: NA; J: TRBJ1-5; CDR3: CASSLGLYSNQPQHF; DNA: TGTGCCAGCAGTCTTGGCCTCTATAGCAATCAGCCCCAGCATTTT
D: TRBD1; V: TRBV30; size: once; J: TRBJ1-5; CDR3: CAWSRPGGRGQPQHF; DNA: TGTGCCTGGAGCAGGCCAGGGGGGCGAGGTCAGCCCCAGCATTTT
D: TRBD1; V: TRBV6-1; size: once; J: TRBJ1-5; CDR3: CASSGGTGQNSQPQHF; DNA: TGTGCCAGCAGTGGAGGGACGGGACAGAACTCTCAGCCCCAGCATTTT
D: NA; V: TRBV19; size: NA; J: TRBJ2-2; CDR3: CASLGRGIVGELFF; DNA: TGTGCCAGTCTGGGCAGGGGAATAGTCGGGGAGCTGTTTTTT
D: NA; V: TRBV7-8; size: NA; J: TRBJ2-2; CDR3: CASSLVRGLNTGELFF; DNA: TGTGCCAGCAGCTTAGTAAGGGGGTTGAACACCGGGGAGCTGTTTTTT
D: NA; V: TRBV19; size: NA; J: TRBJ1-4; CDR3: CASSIVTAVGEKLFF; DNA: TGTGCCAGTAGTATAGTGACAGCCGTTGGCGAAAAACTGTTTTTT
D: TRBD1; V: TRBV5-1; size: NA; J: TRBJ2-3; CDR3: CASSLVRSGQVTDTQYF; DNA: TGCGCCAGCAGCTTGGTTCGGTCGGGACAGGTCACAGATACGCAGTATTTT
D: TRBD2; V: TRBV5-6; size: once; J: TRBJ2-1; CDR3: CASSFLARTSGNEQFF; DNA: TGTGCCAGCAGCTTTCTCGCCCGGACTAGCGGGAATGAGCAGTTCTTC
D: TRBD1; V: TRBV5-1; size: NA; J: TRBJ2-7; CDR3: CASSLSTFSTGSEQYF; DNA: TGCGCCAGCAGCCTATCTACATTCTCGACAGGGTCCGAGCAGTACTTC
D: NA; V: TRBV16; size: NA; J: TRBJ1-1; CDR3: CASSQSRMNTEAFF; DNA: TGTGCCAGCAGCCAATCGAGAATGAACACTGAAGCTTTCTTT
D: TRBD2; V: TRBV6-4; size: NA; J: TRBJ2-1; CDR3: CASTQQERGRFEQFF; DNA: TGTGCCAGCACCCAGCAGGAGCGGGGGCGCTTCGAGCAGTTCTTC
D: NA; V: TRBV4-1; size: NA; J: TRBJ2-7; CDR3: CASSQVAGLSLSEQYF; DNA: TGCGCCAGCAGCCAAGTAGCAGGACTCTCGTTAAGCGAGCAGTACTTC
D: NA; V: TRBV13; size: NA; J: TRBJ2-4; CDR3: CASSWGFSAKNIQYF; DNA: TGTGCCAGCAGCTGGGGCTTCAGCGCCAAAAACATTCAGTACTTC
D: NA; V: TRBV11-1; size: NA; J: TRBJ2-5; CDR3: CASSFAGYSETQYF; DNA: TGTGCCAGCAGCTTCGCAGGGTATTCGGAGACCCAGTACTTC
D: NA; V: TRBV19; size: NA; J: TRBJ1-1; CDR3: CASSMGSNTEAFF; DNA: TGTGCCAGTAGTATGGGTTCGAACACTGAAGCTTTCTTT